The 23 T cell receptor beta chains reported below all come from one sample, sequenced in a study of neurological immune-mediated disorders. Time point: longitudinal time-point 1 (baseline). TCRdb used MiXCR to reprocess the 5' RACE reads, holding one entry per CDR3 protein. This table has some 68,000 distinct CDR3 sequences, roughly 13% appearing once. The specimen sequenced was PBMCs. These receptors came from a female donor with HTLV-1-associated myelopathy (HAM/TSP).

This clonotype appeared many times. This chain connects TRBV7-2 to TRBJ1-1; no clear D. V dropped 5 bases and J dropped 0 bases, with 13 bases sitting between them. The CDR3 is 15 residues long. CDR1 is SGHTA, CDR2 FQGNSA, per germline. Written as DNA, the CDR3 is TGTGCCAGCAGCCTTATTCCATCGCTGAACACTGAAGCTTTCTTT. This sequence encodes CASSLIPSLNTEAFF.

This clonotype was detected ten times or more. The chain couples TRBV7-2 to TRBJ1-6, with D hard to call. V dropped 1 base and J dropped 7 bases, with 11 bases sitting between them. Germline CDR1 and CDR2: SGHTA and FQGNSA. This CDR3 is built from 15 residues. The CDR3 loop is CASSLGAGGNSPLHF. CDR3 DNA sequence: TGTGCCAGCAGCTTAGGGGCGGGAGGCAATTCACCCCTCCACTTT.

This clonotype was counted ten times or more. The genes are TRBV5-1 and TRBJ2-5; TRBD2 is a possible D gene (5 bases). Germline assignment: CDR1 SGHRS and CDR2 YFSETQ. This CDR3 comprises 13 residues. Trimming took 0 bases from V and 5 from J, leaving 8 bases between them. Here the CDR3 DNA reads TGCGCCAGCAGCTTGGAGGCTAGCGAGACCCAGTACTTC. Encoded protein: CASSLEASETQYF.

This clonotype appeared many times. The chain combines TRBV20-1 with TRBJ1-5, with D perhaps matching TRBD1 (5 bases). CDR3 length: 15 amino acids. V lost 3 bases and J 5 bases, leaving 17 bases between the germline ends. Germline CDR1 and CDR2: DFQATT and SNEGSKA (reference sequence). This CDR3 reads CSASSPREDDQPQHF. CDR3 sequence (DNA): TGCAGTGCTAGTTCTCCCAGGGAGGATGATCAGCCCCAGCATTTT.

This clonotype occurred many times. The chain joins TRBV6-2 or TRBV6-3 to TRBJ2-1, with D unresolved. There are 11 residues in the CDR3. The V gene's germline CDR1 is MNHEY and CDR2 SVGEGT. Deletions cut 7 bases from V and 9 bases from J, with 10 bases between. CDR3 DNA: TGTGCCAGCAAGACTGCAGGTGAGCAGTTCTTC. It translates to CASKTAGEQFF.

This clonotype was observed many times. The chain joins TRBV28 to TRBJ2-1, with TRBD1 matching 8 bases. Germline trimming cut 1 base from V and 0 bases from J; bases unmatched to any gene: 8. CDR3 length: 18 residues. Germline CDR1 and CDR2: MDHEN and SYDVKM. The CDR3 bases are TGTGCCAGCAGTTTATCCGGGGACAGGACGAGCTCCTACAATGAGCAGTTCTTC. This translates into CASSLSGDRTSSYNEQFF.

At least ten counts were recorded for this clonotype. CDR3 DNA sequence: TGCAGTGCTAGAGATCAGTCAAGGCTTGGTAACACTGAAGCTTTCTTT. This sequence encodes CSARDQSRLGNTEAFF. The V gene is TRBV20-1, the J gene TRBJ1-1; the D is unclear. The CDR3 contains 16 residues. Germline assignment: CDR1 DFQATT and CDR2 SNEGSKA (reference sequence). V gave up 0 bases and J gave up 2 bases, with 16 bases separating them.

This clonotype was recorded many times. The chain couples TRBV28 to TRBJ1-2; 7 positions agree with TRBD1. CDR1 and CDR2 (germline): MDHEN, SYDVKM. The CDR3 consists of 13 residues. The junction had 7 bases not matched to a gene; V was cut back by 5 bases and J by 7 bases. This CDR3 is CASSATGEGGYTF. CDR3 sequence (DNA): TGTGCCAGCAGTGCTACAGGGGAGGGTGGCTACACCTTC.

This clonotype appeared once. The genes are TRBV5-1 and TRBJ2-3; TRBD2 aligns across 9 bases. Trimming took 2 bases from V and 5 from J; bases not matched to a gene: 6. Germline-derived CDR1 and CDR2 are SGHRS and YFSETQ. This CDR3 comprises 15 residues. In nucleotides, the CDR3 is TGCGCCAGCAGCTTAGGGAGCGGGGGGCAAGATACGCAGTATTTT. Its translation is CASSLGSGGQDTQYF.

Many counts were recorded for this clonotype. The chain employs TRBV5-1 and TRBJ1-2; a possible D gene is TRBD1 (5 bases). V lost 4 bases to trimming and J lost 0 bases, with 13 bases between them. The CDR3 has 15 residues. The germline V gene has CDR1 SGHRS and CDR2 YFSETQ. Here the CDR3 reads CASSLGHPPNYGYTF. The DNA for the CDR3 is TGCGCCAGCAGCCTCGGACACCCGCCTAACTATGGCTACACCTTC.

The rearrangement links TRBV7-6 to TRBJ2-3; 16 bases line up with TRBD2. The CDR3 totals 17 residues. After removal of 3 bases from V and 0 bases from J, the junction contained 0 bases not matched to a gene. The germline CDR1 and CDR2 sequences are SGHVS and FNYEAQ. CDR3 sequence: CASSLGLAGGSTDTQYF. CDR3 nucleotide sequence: TGTGCCAGCAGCTTGGGACTAGCGGGGGGGAGCACAGATACGCAGTATTTT.

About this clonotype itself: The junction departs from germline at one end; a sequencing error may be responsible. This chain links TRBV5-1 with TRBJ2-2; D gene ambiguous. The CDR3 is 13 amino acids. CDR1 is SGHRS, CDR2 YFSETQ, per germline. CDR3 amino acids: CASSLMGTWELFF. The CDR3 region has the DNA TGCGCCAGCAGCTTGATGGGCACCTGGGAGCTGTTTTTT.

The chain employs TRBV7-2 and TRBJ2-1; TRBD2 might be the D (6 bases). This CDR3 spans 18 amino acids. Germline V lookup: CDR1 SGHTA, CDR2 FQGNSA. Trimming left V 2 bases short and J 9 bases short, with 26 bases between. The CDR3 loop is CASSLSPPGLTRDCEQFF. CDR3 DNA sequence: TGTGCCAGCAGCTTATCGCCGCCGGGTCTGACAAGGGACTGTGAGCAGTTCTTC.

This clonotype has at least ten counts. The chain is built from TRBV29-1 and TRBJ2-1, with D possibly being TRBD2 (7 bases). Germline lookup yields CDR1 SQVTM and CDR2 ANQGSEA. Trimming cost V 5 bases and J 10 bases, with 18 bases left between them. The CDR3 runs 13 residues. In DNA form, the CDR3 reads TGCAGCGTTCCGAGACGGGGGGCGGGCGAGCAGTTCTTC. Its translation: CSVPRRGAGEQFF.

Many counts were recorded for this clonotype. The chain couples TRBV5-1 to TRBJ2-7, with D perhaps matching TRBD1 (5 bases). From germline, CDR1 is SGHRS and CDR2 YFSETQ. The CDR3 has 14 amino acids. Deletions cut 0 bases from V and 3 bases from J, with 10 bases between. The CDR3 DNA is TGCGCCAGCAGCTTGGGAGACAGCCTCTACGAGCAGTACTTC. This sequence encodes CASSLGDSLYEQYF.

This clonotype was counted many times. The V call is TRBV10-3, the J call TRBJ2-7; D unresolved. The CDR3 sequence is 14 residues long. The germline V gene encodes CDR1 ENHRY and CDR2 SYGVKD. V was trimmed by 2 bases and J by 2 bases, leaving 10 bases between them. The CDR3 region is CAISEKGNTYEQYF. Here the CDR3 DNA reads TGTGCCATCAGTGAGAAGGGTAACACCTACGAGCAGTACTTC.

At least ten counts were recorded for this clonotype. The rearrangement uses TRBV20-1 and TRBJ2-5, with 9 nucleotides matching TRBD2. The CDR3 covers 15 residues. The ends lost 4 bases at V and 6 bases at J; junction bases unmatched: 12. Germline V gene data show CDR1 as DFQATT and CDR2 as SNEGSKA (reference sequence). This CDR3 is CSAKRSRGGIQTQYF. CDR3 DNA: TGCAGTGCTAAAAGGTCGCGGGGGGGCATCCAGACCCAGTACTTC.

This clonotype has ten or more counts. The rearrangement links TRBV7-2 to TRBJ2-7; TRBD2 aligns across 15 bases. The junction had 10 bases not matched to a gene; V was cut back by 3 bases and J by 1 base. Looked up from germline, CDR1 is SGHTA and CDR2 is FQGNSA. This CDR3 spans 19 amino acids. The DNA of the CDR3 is TGTGCCAGCAGCTTCCTACCGGGACTAGCGGGGGGAGGTTCCTACGAGCAGTACTTC. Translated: CASSFLPGLAGGGSYEQYF.

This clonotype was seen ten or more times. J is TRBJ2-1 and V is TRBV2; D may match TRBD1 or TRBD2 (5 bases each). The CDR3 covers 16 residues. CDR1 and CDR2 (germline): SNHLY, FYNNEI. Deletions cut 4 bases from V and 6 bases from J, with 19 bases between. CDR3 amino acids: CASSVPGRGFLNEQFF. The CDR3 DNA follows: TGTGCCAGCAGTGTACCGGGACGGGGCTTTCTCAATGAGCAGTTCTTC.

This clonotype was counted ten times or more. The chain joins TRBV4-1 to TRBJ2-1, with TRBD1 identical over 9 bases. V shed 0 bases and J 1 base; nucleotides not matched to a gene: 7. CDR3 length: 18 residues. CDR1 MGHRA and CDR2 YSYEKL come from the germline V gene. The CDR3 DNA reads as TGCGCCAGCAGCCAAGAGCAGTTCGGGACAGGGTCCTACAATGAGCAGTTCTTC. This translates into CASSQEQFGTGSYNEQFF.

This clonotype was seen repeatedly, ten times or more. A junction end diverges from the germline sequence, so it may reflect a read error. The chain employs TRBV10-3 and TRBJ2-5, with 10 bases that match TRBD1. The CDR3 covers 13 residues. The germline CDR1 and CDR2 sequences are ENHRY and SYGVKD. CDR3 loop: CAITRDRGETHYF. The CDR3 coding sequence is TGTGCCATCACTAGGGACAGGGGAGAGACCCACTACTTC.

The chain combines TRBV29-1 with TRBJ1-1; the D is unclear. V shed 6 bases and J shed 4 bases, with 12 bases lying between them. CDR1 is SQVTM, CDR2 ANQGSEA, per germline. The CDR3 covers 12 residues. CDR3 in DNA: TGCAGCGTGGATCATATGGGCACTGAAGCTTTCTTT. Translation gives CSVDHMGTEAFF.

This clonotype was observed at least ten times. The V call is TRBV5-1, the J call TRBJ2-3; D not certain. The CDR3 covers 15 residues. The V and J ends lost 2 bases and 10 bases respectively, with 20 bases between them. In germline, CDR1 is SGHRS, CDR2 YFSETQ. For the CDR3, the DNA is TGCGCCAGCAGCTTTGGATCAGACGGATCAAATGCGCAGTATTTT. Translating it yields CASSFGSDGSNAQYF.